This entry is about one TCR beta chain. This specimen belongs to a study of blood T cell repertoires in COVID-19. Looked up from germline, CDR1 is LNHNV and CDR2 is YYDKDF (reference sequence). The length of the CDR3 is 12 residues. Trimming pared 0 bases from V and 9 bases from J, leaving 9 bases between. This table comes from immunoSEQ multiplex PCR, and its TCRdb copy is limited to in-frame clones, with some not included. The sample includes 26,000 or so clones, 80% to 90% of them seen just once. V gene TRBV15 combines with J gene TRBJ2-7, with D tentatively TRBD1 (5 bases). The sequence came from a human donor in a cohort sampled during active COVID-19. Sequencing input: peripheral blood. The CDR3 here is CATSRDQGLQYF. Written as DNA, the CDR3 is TGTGCCACCAGCAGAGATCAGGGCTTGCAGTACTTC.